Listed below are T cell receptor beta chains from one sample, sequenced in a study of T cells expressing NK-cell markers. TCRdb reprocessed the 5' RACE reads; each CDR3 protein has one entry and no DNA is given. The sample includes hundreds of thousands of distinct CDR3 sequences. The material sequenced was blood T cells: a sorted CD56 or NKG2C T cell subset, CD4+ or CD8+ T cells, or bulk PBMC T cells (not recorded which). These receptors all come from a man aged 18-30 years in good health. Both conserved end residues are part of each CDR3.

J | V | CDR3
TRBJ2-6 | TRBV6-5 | CASSYSQKRTGANVLTF
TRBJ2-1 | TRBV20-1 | CSARPRTSGIGEQFF
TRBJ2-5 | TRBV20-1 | CSAPRGTDSQETQYF
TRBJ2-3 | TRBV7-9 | CASSPGYTDTQYF
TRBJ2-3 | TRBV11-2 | CASSPQRGSVTDTQYF
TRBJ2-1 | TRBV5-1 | CASRGSPLGTYNEQFF
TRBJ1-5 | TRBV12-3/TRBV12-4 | CASSKSGQGDHQPQHF
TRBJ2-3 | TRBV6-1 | CASKQRESATDTQYF
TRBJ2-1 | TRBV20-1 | CSARDRGQVYNEQFF
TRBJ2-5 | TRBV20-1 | CSARGLYPGKETQYF
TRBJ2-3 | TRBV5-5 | CASSSVGIRGDTQYF
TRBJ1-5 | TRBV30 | CAWSTPGGHQPQHF
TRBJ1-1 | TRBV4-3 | CASSQVKGNTEAFF
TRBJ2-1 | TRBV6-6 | CASSSGREQFF
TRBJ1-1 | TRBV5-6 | CASQGTANTEAFF
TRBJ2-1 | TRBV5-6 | CASSLTGWGSEQFF
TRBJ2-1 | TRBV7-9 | CASSPSGASGSYNEQFF
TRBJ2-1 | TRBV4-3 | CASSQDRVTNDNEQFF
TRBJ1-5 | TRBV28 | CASGRGLNQPQHF
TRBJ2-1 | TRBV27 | CASSLYPLGRNEQFF
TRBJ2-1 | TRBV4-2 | CASSQMGDRGHLGEQFF
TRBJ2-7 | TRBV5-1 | CASSLGQGGYEQYF
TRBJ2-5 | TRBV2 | CASLYRRETQYF
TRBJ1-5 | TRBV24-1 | CATSDPRGNQPQHF
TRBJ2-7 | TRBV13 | CASSGRDTYEQYF
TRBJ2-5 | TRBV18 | CASSPGREQETQYF
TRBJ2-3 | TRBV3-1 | CASSPQSASTDTQYF
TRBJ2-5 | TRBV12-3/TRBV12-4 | CASRGTGREETQYF
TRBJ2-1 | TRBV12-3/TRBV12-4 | CASSPGLAGIYEQFF
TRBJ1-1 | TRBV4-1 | CASRGRENTEAFF
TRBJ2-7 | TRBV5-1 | CASSGRQGLEEQYF